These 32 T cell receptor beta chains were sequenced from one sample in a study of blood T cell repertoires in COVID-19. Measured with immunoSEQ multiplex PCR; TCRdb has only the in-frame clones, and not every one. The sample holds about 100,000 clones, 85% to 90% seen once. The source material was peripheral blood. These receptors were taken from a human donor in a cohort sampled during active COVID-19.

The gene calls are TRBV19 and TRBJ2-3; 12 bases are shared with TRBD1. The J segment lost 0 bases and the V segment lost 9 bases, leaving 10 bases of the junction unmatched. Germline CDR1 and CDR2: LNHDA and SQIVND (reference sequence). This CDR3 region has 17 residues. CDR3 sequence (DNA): TGTGCCAGCCGGGACAGGGGGCATCCCACTAGCACAGATACGCAGTATTTT. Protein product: CASRDRGHPTSTDTQYF. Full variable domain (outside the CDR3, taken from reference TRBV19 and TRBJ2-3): DGGITQSPKYLFRKEGQNVTLSCEQNLNHDAMYWYRQDPGQGLRLIYYSQIVNDFQKGDIAEGYSVSREKKESFPLTVTSAQKNPTAFYLCASRDRGHPTSTDTQYFGPGTRLTVL.

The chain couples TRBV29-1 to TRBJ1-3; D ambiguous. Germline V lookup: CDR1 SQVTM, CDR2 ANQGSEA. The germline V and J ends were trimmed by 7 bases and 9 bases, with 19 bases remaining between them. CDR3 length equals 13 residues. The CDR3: CSAETLSAGTIYF. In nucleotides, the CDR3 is TGCAGCGCCGAGACCTTGAGTGCGGGCACCATATATTTT. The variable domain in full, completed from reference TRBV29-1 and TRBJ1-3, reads SAVISQKPSRDICQRGTSLTIQCQVDSQVTMMFWYRQQPGQSLTLIATANQGSEATYESGFVIDKFPISRPNLTFSTLTVSNMSPEDSSIYLCSAETLSAGTIYFGEGSWLTVV.

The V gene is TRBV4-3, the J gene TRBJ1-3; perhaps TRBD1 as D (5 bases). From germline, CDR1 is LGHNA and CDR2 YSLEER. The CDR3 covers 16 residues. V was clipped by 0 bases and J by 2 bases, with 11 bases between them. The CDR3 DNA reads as TGCGCCAGCAGCCAAGACACAGGAAGGGCTGGAAACACCATATATTTT. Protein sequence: CASSQDTGRAGNTIYF.

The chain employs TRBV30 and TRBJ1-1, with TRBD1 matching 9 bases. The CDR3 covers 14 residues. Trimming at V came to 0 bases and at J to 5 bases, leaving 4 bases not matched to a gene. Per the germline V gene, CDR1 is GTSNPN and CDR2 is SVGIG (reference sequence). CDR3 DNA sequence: TGTGCCTGGAGTGTCCGGACAGGGGTGACTGAAGCTTTCTTT. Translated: CAWSVRTGVTEAFF.

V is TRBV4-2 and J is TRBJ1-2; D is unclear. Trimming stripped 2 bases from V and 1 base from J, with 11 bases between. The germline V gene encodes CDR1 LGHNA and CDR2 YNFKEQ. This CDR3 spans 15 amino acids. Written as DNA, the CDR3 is TGTGCCAGCAGCCAAATGGAGGCAGTTAACTATGGCTACACCTTC. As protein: CASSQMEAVNYGYTF.

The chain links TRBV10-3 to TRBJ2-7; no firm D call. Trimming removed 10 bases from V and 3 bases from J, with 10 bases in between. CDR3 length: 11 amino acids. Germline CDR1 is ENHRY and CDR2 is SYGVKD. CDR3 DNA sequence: TGTGCCACTTCACCTAGCTACGAGCAGTACTTC. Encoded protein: CATSPSYEQYF.

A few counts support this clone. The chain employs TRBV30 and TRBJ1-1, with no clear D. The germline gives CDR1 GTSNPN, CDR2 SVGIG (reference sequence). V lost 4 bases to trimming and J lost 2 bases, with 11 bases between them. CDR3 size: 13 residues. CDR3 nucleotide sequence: TGTGCCTGGAAAATTTCGGGAAACACTGAAGCTTTCTTT. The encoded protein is CAWKISGNTEAFF.

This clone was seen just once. CDR3 nucleotide sequence: TGTGCCAGCAGCTTACGGGGACTAGGAACAGATACGCAGTATTTT. The encoded protein is CASSLRGLGTDTQYF. V gene TRBV7-3 combines with J gene TRBJ2-3, with 8 nucleotides matching TRBD2. J was trimmed by 3 bases and V by 2 bases; bases with no gene match: 4. Germline-derived CDR1 and CDR2 are SGHTA and FQGTGA. The CDR3 loop spans 15 amino acids.

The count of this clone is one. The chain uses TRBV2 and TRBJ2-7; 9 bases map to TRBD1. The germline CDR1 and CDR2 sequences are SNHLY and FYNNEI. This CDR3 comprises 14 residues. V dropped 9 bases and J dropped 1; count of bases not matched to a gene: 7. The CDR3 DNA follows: TGTGCCAGAGGAACCGGGACAGGGTCCTACGAGCAGTACTTC. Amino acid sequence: CARGTGTGSYEQYF.

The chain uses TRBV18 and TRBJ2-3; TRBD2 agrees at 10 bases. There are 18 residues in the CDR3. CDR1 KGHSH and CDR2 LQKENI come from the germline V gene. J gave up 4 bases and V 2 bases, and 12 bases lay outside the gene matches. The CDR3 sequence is CASSPTILSGRVSDTQYF. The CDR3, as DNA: TGTGCCAGCTCACCAACGATTTTGAGCGGGAGGGTATCAGATACGCAGTATTTT.

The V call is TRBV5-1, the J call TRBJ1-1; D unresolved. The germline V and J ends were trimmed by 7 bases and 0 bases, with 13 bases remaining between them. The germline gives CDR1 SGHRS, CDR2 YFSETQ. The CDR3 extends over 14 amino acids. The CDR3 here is CASSYGGLNTEAFF. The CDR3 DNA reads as TGCGCCAGCTCCTACGGAGGGTTGAACACTGAAGCTTTCTTT.

The CDR3 loop reads CAWSLGRETQYF. CDR3 DNA: TGTGCCTGGAGTCTGGGCCGGGAGACCCAGTACTTC. The chain carries TRBV30 and TRBJ2-5; no clear D. CDR1 and CDR2 (germline): GTSNPN, SVGIG (reference sequence). This CDR3 spans 12 amino acids. V shed 2 bases and J shed 5 bases, with 9 bases lying between them.

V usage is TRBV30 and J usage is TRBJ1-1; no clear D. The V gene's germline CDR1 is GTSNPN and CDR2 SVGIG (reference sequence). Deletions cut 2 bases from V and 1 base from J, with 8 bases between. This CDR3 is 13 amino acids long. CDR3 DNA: TGTGCCTGGAGTAGACACCAGAACACTGAAGCTTTCTTT. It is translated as CAWSRHQNTEAFF.

CDR3 nucleotide sequence: TGTGCCAGCAGTTTATTTATAGGGAGTAACACCGGGGAGCTGTTTTTT. It yields the protein CASSLFIGSNTGELFF. The rearrangement joins TRBV28 to TRBJ2-2; weak D call: TRBD2 (5 bases). This CDR3 has 16 residues. CDR1 and CDR2 from the germline V gene are MDHEN and SYDVKM. With 1 base removed from V and 2 bases from J, the gap between germline ends came to 11 bases.

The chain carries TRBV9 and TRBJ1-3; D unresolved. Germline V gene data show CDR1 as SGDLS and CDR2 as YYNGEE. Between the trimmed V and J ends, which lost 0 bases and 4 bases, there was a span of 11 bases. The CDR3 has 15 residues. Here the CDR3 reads CASSVERTPGNTIYF. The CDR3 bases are TGTGCCAGCAGCGTAGAGCGAACACCCGGAAACACCATATATTTT. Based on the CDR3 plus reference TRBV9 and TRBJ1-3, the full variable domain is DSGVTQTPKHLITATGQRVTLRCSPRSGDLSVYWYQQSLDQGLQFLIQYYNGEERAKGNILERFSAQQFPDLHSELNLSSLELGDSALYFCASSVERTPGNTIYFGEGSWLTVV.

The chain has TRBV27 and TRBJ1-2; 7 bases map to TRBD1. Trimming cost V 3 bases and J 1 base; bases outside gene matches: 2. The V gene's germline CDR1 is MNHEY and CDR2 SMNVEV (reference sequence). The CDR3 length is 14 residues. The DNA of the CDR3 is TGTGCCAGCAGTTTCAGGGGGTATAACTATGGCTACACCTTC. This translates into CASSFRGYNYGYTF.

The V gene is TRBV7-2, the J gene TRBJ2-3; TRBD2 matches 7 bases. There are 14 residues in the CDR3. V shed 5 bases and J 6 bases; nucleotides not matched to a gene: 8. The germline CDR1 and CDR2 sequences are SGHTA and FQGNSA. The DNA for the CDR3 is TGTGCCAGCAGCCGTGACATAGCGGGCGATACGCAGTATTTT. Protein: CASSRDIAGDTQYF. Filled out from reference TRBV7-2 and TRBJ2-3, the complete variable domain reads GAGVSQSPSNKVTEKGKDVELRCDPISGHTALYWYRQSLGQGLEFLIYFQGNSAPDKSGLPSDRFSAERTGGSVSTLTIQRTQQEDSAVYLCASSRDIAGDTQYFGPGTRLTVL.

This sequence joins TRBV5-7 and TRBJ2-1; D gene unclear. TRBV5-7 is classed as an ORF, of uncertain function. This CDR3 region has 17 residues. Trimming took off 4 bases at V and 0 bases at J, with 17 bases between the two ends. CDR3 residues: CASSVGPSGSSYNEQFF. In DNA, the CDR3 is TGTGCCAGCAGCGTGGGCCCGAGTGGTAGCTCCTACAATGAGCAGTTCTTC.

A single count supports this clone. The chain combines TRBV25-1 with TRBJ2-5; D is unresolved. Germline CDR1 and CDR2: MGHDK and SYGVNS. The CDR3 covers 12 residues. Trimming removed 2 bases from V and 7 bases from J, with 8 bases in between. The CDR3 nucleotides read TGTGCCAGCAGTGAACCTCGGAGGACCCAGTACTTC. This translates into CASSEPRRTQYF.

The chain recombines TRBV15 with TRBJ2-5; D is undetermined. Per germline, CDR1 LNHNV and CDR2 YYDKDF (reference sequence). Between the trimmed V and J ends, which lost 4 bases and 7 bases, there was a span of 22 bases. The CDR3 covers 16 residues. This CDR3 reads CATSKTRIWVPGTQYF. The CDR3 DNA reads TGTGCCACCAGCAAGACGCGGATATGGGTCCCGGGGACCCAGTACTTC.

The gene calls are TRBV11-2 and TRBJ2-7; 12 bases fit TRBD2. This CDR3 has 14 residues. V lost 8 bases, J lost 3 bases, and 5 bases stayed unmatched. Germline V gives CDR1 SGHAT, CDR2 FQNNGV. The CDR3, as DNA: TGTGCCAGCCGGACTAGCGGGGCCTACTACGAGCAGTACTTC. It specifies CASRTSGAYYEQYF.

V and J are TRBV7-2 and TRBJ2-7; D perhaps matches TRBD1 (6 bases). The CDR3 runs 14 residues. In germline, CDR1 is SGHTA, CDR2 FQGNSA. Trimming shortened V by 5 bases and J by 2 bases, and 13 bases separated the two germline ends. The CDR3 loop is CASSLGDKPYEQYF. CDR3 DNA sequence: TGTGCCAGCAGCCTGGGGGACAAGCCCTACGAGCAGTACTTC.

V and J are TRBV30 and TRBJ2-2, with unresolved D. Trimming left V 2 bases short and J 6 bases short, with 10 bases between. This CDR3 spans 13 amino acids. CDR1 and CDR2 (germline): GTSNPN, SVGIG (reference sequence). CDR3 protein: CAWSSELAGELFF. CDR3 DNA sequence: TGTGCCTGGAGTAGTGAGTTGGCCGGGGAGCTGTTTTTT.

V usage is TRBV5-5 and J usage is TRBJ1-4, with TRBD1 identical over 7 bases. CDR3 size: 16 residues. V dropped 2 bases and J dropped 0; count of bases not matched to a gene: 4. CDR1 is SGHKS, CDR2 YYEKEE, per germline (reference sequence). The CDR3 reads CASSLGGLSTNEKLFF. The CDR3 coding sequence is TGTGCCAGCAGCTTAGGGGGCCTCTCAACTAATGAAAAACTGTTTTTT.

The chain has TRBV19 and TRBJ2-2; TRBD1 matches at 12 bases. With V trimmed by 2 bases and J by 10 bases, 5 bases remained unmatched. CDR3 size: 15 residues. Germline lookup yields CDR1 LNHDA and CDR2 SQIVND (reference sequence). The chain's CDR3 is CASSIYGTGGLELFF. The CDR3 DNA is TGTGCCAGTAGTATATACGGGACAGGGGGCCTGGAGCTGTTTTTT. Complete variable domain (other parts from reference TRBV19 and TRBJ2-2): DGGITQSPKYLFRKEGQNVTLSCEQNLNHDAMYWYRQDPGQGLRLIYYSQIVNDFQKGDIAEGYSVSREKKESFPLTVTSAQKNPTAFYLCASSIYGTGGLELFFGEGSRLTVL.

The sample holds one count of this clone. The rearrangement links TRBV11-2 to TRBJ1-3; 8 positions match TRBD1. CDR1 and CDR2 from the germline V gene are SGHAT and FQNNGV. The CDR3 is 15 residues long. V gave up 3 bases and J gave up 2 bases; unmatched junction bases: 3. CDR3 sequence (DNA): TGTGCCAGCAGCTTCACGACAGGGGCTGGAAACACCATATATTTT. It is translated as CASSFTTGAGNTIYF.

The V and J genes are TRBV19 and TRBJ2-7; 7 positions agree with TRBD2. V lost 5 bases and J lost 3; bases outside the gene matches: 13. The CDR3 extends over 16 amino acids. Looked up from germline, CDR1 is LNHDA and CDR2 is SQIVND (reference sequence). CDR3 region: CASSPSSGGRIYEQYF. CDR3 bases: TGTGCCAGTAGTCCTTCCAGTGGCGGGAGAATCTACGAGCAGTACTTC. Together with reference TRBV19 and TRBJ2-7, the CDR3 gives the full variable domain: DGGITQSPKYLFRKEGQNVTLSCEQNLNHDAMYWYRQDPGQGLRLIYYSQIVNDFQKGDIAEGYSVSREKKESFPLTVTSAQKNPTAFYLCASSPSSGGRIYEQYFGPGTRLTVT.

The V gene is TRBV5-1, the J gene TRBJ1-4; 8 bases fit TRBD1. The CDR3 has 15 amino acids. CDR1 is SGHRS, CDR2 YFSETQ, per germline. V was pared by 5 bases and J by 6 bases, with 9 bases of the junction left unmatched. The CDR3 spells CASSTGQGLYEKLFF. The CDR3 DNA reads TGCGCCAGCAGTACAGGACAGGGTCTCTATGAAAAACTGTTTTTT.

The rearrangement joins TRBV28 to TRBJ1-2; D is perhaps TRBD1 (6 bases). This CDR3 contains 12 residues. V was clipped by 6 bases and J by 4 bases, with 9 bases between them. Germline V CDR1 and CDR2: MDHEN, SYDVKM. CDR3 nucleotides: TGTGCCAGCAGGCAACAGGGCTATGGCTACACCTTC. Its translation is CASRQQGYGYTF.

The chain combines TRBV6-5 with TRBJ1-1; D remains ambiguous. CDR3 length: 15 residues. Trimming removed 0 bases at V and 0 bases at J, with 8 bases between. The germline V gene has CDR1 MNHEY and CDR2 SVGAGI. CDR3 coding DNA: TGTGCCAGCAGTTACTCAGAAAACTTGAACACTGAAGCTTTCTTT. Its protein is CASSYSENLNTEAFF.

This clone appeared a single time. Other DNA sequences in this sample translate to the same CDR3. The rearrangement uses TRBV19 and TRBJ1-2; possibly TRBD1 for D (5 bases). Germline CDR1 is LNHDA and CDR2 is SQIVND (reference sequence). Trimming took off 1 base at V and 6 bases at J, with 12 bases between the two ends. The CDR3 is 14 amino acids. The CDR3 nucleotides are TGTGCCAGTAGTATAGGCCAGGGAGGACATGGCTACACCTTC. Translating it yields CASSIGQGGHGYTF.

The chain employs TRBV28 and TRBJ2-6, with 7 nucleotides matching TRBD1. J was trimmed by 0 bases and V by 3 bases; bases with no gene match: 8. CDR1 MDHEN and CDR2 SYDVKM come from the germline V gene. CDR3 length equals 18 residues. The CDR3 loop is CASSLRQGLGSGANVLTF. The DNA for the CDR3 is TGTGCCAGCAGTTTGCGACAGGGTCTGGGCTCTGGGGCCAACGTCCTGACTTTC.